This T cell receptor beta chain was recorded in a study of T cells after yellow fever vaccination. Findings and caveats of the study: Booster samples showed a return of most primary-vaccination clones (around 96% CD4, approximately 85% CD8). Though weaker, the secondary response peaked faster, on day 5 versus 15. Overall, a small share of clonotypes was seen in both CD4 and CD8 compartments.

On this clonotype itself: No antigen is known for it.

TCR cDNA was made by 5'RACE template switching, adding a universal primer site and UMIs. MiXCR, run by TCRdb on the 5' RACE reads, gives a single entry per CDR3 protein. This sample carries 600,000 to 750,000 distinct CDR3 sequences, 9% to 15% of them seen once, and the ten largest clones take 14% to 15%. CDR1 is DFQATT, CDR2 SNEGSKA, per germline (reference sequence). V lost 2 bases to trimming and J lost 6 bases, with 9 bases between them. The CDR3 extends over 12 amino acids. This chain uses TRBV20-1 with TRBJ2-3; D is unclear. The sequence came from a man younger than 45 who received the YFV17D yellow fever vaccine. Sequencing used PBMCs, obtained on the day of the yellow fever booster vaccination. The CDR3 nucleotides are TGCAGTGCTAGACCCACGAAGGATACGCAGTATTTT. Its translation is CSARPTKDTQYF.